This entry features one T cell receptor beta chain sequence. Its matching antigen is unknown. The data derive from a study of T cell repertoires in cytomegalovirus infection. Study-wide results and caveats: Cumulated frequencies of public TCR beta families served to identify carriers of CMV plus the relevant HLA. Ex vivo, HLA-C-restricted CMV-specific TCR beta clonotypes prevailed over the rest of the response.

Deletions cut 2 bases from V and 4 bases from J, with 6 bases between. The CDR3 totals 13 residues. Per germline, CDR1 MNHNS and CDR2 SASEGT. TCRdb used MiXCR to reprocess the reads, holding one entry per CDR3 protein. The sample has some 320,000 distinct CDR3 sequences; more than 8% are singletons. The specimen sequenced was PBMCs. This sequence was found in a human donor in good health (CMV status not recorded). Some clones in this sample may be carry-over from other donors' samples. This chain links TRBV6-1 with TRBJ2-1; D ambiguous. For the CDR3, the DNA is TGTGCCAGCAGTGAACGCAGGTACAATGAGCAGTTCTTC. It encodes CASSERRYNEQFF.